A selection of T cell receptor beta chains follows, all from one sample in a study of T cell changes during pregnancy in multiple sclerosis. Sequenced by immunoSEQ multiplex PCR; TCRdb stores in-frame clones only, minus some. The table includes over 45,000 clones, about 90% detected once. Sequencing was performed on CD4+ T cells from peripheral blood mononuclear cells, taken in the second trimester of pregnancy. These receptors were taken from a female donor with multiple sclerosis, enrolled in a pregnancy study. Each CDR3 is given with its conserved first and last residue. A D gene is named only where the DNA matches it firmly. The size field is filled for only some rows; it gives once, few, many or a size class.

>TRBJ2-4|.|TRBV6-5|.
TGTGCCAGCAGTTACTCACTAACAGCCAAAAACATTCAGTACTTC
CASSYSLTAKNIQYF
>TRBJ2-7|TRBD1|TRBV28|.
TGTGCCAGCAGCCGCCGGACAGGGCTCTACGAGCAGTACTTC
CASSRRTGLYEQYF
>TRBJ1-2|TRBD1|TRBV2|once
TGTGCCAGCAGTGAACAGGGGGCTAATGGCTACACCTTC
CASSEQGANGYTF
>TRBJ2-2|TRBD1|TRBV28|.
TGTGCCACCAACAGGGGGACCGGGGAGCTGTTTTTT
CATNRGTGELFF
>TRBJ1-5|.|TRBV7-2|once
TGTGCCAGCAGCTTATGGCCGACAGGCTCGCAGCCCCAGCATTTT
CASSLWPTGSQPQHF
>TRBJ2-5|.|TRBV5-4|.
TGTGCCAACTTCGCAGAGACCCAGTACTTC
CANFAETQYF
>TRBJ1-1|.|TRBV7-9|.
TGTGCCAGCAGCTTAGGCGGGGAGGGCACTGAAGCTTTCTTT
CASSLGGEGTEAFF
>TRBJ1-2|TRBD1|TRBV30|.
TGTGCCTGGAGTGTGGGACAGTATGGCTACACCTTC
CAWSVGQYGYTF
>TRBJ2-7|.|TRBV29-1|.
TGCAGCGTTGTAAAGGAGGCCTACGAGCAGTACTTC
CSVVKEAYEQYF
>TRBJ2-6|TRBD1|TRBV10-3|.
TGTGCCATCAGTGAGTCGACAGGGGAGGCCGGGGCCAACGTCCTGACTTTC
CAISESTGEAGANVLTF
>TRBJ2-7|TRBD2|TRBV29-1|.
TGCAGCGCACAGACTAGCGGGAACTACGAGCAGTACTTC
CSAQTSGNYEQYF
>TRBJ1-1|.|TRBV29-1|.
TGCAGCTTTTCCAGCACAGGCGGCCACACTGAAGCTTTCTTT
CSFSSTGGHTEAFF
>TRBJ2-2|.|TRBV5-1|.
TGCGCCAGCAGCTTGGCCGTGTCGTCCGGAGGCACCGGGGAGCTGTTTTTT
CASSLAVSSGGTGELFF
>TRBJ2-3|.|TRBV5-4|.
TGTGCCAGCAGCTTCCAGGGGGGAAGAGCGTATTTT
CASSFQGGRAYF
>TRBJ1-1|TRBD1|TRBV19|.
TGTGCCAGTAGTATCAGGGGGCGCACTGAAGCTTTCTTT
CASSIRGRTEAFF
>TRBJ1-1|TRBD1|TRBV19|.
TGTGCCAGTAGTGGACAGGTGAACACTGAAGCTTTCTTT
CASSGQVNTEAFF
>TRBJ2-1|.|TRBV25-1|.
TGTGCCAGCGCACTTAACAGTTTATCCTACAATGAGCAGTTCTTC
CASALNSLSYNEQFF
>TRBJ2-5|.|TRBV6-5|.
TGTGCCAGCAGTTACTCGACTACTAACCAAGAGACCCAGTACTTC
CASSYSTTNQETQYF